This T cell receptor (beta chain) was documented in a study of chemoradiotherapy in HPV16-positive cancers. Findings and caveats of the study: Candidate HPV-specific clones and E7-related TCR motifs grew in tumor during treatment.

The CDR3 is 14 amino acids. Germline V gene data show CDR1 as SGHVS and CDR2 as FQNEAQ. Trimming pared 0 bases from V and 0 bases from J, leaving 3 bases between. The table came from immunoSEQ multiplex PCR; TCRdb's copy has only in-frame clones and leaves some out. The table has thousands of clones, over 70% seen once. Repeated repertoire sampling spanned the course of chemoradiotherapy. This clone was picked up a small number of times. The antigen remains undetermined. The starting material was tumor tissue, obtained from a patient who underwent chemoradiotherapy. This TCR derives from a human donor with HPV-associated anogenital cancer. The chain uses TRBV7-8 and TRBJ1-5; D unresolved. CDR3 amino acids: CASSLAGSNQPQHF. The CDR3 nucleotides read TGTGCCAGCAGCTTAGCTGGTAGCAATCAGCCCCAGCATTTT.